Shown below are 27 T cell receptor beta chains from a single sample sequenced in a study of blood T cell repertoires in COVID-19. The method was immunoSEQ multiplex PCR; TCRdb's version includes in-frame clones alone and lacks a portion of them. The sample has 170,000 or so clones, 85% to 90% seen once; the top ten hold more than 5.5%. Material: PBMCs or T cells enriched from blood (not recorded which). The origin of the receptors is a man in his forties who had recovered from COVID-19.

J is TRBJ1-1 and V is TRBV5-5; D unclear. The CDR3 extends over 15 amino acids. Germline CDR1 and CDR2: SGHKS and YYEKEE (reference sequence). Between the trimmed V and J ends, which lost 7 bases and 0 bases, there was a span of 16 bases. CDR3 sequence: CASRELRALNTEAFF. The CDR3 DNA reads TGTGCCAGCCGGGAGTTGCGGGCTTTGAACACTGAAGCTTTCTTT.

The chain joins TRBV5-4 to TRBJ1-1; unclear D gene. CDR3 length: 14 amino acids. Germline V gives CDR1 SGHNT, CDR2 YYREEE (reference sequence). V was trimmed by 0 bases and J by 0 bases, leaving 6 bases between them. CDR3 in DNA: TGTGCCAGCAGCTTGGGTGCAGTGAACACTGAAGCTTTCTTT. This encodes CASSLGAVNTEAFF. Together with reference TRBV5-4 and TRBJ1-1, the CDR3 gives the full variable domain: ETGVTQSPTHLIKTRGQQVTLRCSSQSGHNTVSWYQQALGQGPQFIFQYYREEENGRGNFPPRFSGLQFPNYSSELNVNALELDDSALYLCASSLGAVNTEAFFGQGTRLTVV.

The rearrangement joins TRBV7-9 to TRBJ2-4; D call uncertain. There are 16 residues in the CDR3. Per germline, CDR1 SEHNR and CDR2 FQNEAQ (reference sequence). Trimming removed 6 bases at V and 4 bases at J, with 19 bases between. Here the CDR3 DNA reads TGTGCCAGCAGTCCAGGTGTCTCCAGAGATAAAAACATTCAGTACTTC. Residues: CASSPGVSRDKNIQYF.

The chain employs TRBV30 and TRBJ2-7; 8 nucleotides match TRBD2. This CDR3 has 14 residues. CDR1 is GTSNPN and CDR2 is SVGIG in the germline V gene (reference sequence). Trimming removed 3 bases from V and 0 bases from J; junction bases left unmatched: 4. CDR3 residues: CAWSKRGTSYEQYF. The CDR3 DNA reads as TGTGCCTGGAGCAAGCGGGGGACCTCCTACGAGCAGTACTTC.

The genes are TRBV12-3 or TRBV12-4 and TRBJ1-6; 8 bases fit TRBD1. After removal of 5 bases from V and 10 bases from J, the junction contained 4 bases not matched to a gene. The CDR3 length is 13 residues. The CDR3 DNA follows: TGTGCCAGCAGTGGACAGGGAGACTCACCCCTCCACTTT. Its protein product is CASSGQGDSPLHF.

The chain employs TRBV28 and TRBJ2-5; TRBD2 agrees at 9 bases. The V and J ends lost 6 bases and 4 bases, in that order; junction bases with no gene match: 15. From germline, CDR1 is MDHEN and CDR2 SYDVKM. The CDR3 covers 17 residues. This CDR3 reads CASSLDPIAGGGETQYF. The DNA for the CDR3 is TGTGCCAGCAGCCTAGACCCCATCGCGGGAGGGGGAGAGACCCAGTACTTC.

The rearrangement joins TRBV13 to TRBJ2-7, with TRBD1 as a possible D gene (6 bases). CDR1 and CDR2 from the germline V gene are PRHDT and FYEKMQ (reference sequence). This CDR3 spans 13 amino acids. The V end lost 4 bases, the J end lost 9 bases, and 16 bases lay between the germline ends. CDR3 in DNA: TGTGCCAGCAGCTCCAGGCGCACAGGGATGCAGTACTTC. Translation: CASSSRRTGMQYF.

The chain couples TRBV9 to TRBJ1-4; TRBD1 aligns across 9 bases. J was trimmed by 8 bases and V by 0 bases; bases with no gene match: 8. The CDR3 runs 16 residues. Germline V gene sequence: CDR1 SGDLS, CDR2 YYNGEE. The CDR3 here is CASSVASGTGNEKLFF. In nucleotides, the CDR3 is TGTGCCAGCAGCGTAGCGTCCGGGACAGGGAACGAAAAACTGTTTTTT. The entire variable domain, with the rest obtained from reference TRBV9 and TRBJ1-4, is as follows: DSGVTQTPKHLITATGQRVTLRCSPRSGDLSVYWYQQSLDQGLQFLIQYYNGEERAKGNILERFSAQQFPDLHSELNLSSLELGDSALYFCASSVASGTGNEKLFFGSGTQLSVL.

This clone was seen a handful of times. The chain carries TRBV14 and TRBJ2-6; D may be TRBD2 (5 bases). CDR1 SGHDN and CDR2 FVKESK come from the germline V gene. V was shortened by 1 base and J by 3 bases, with 10 bases between the two germline ends. The CDR3 has 16 residues. The CDR3 here is CASSQGRGYGANVLTF. CDR3 in DNA: TGTGCCAGCAGCCAAGGTCGAGGGTATGGGGCCAACGTCCTGACTTTC.

This clone was counted a few times. The chain carries TRBV5-6 and TRBJ1-1; D uncertain. CDR1 and CDR2 (germline): SGHDT, YYEEEE. V dropped 8 bases and J dropped 4 bases, with 15 bases sitting between them. The CDR3 length is 13 residues. The CDR3 loop is CASTQPTGTEAFF. The CDR3 DNA sequence: TGTGCCAGTACGCAGCCAACGGGCACTGAAGCTTTCTTT.

The V gene is TRBV7-9, the J gene TRBJ1-4; unclear D gene. CDR3 size: 12 residues. Germline CDR1 SEHNR, CDR2 FQNEAQ (reference sequence). The germline V and J ends were trimmed by 4 bases and 13 bases, with 13 bases remaining between them. The CDR3 DNA sequence: TGTGCCAGCAGCTCCGATGGAGGAGGACTGTTTTTT. The encoded protein is CASSSDGGGLFF. Drawing the rest from reference TRBV7-9 and TRBJ1-4, the complete variable domain is DTGVSQNPRHKITKRGQNVTFRCDPISEHNRLYWYRQTLGQGPEFLTYFQNEAQLEKSRLLSDRFSAERPKGSFSTLEIQRTEQGDSAMYLCASSSDGGGLFFGSGTQLSVL.

The chain couples TRBV2 to TRBJ1-5; D possibly corresponds to TRBD1 (5 bases). The length of the CDR3 is 17 residues. Trimming cost V 7 bases and J 0 bases, with 19 bases left between them. Germline V gene lookup returns CDR1 SNHLY and CDR2 FYNNEI. CDR3 residues: CASTRGGDRDSNQPQHF. The CDR3, as DNA: TGTGCCAGCACGAGGGGAGGGGACCGCGATAGCAATCAGCCCCAGCATTTT.

V is TRBV9 and J is TRBJ1-6; D gene unclear. The CDR3 is 15 amino acids. Germline V lookup: CDR1 SGDLS, CDR2 YYNGEE. V gave up 3 bases and J gave up 7 bases, with 14 bases separating them. CDR3 bases: TGTGCCAGCAGCGCCGGAGGGTTACTAAATTCACCCCTCCACTTT. The encoded protein is CASSAGGLLNSPLHF.

The chain couples TRBV19 to TRBJ1-1; D is undetermined. Germline CDR1 LNHDA, CDR2 SQIVND (reference sequence). The V end lost 6 bases, the J end lost 1 base, and 9 bases lay between the germline ends. CDR3 length: 13 amino acids. As DNA, the CDR3 is TGTGCCAGTAGGGTCCGACAGAACACTGAAGCTTTCTTT. Amino acids: CASRVRQNTEAFF.

The chain couples TRBV28 to TRBJ2-7, with 7 nucleotides matching TRBD2. Germline V CDR1 and CDR2: MDHEN, SYDVKM. The V and J ends lost 3 bases and 4 bases, in that order; junction bases with no gene match: 6. The CDR3 has 14 amino acids. In nucleotides, the CDR3 is TGTGCCAGCAGTTTTTGGGAGGGCCAGTACGAGCAGTACTTC. It translates to CASSFWEGQYEQYF. Together with reference TRBV28 and TRBJ2-7, the CDR3 gives the full variable domain: DVKVTQSSRYLVKRTGEKVFLECVQDMDHENMFWYRQDPGLGLRLIYFSYDVKMKEKGDIPEGYSVSREKKERFSLILESASTNQTSMYLCASSFWEGQYEQYFGPGTRLTVT.

The chain has TRBV12-5 and TRBJ1-1; D is possibly TRBD1 (5 bases). The CDR3 has 14 amino acids. Germline values: CDR1 LGHNT, CDR2 FRNRAP. Trimming cost V 0 bases and J 3 bases, with 8 bases left between them. CDR3 nucleotide sequence: TGTGCTAGTGGTTTGGTCTGGGGGGACACTGAAGCTTTCTTT. This gives the protein CASGLVWGDTEAFF.

The rearrangement uses TRBV6-1 and TRBJ1-2; no definite D call. Germline CDR1 MNHNS, CDR2 SASEGT. The CDR3 runs 14 residues. Trimming took 0 bases from V and 8 from J, leaving 13 bases between them. In DNA, the CDR3 is TGTGCCAGCAGTGAAGCCCCACAACACAGCGGCTACACCTTC. This codes for CASSEAPQHSGYTF.

The genes are TRBV3-1 (or the pseudogene TRBV3-2) and TRBJ2-4; the match to TRBD1 covers 9 bases. The germline gives CDR1 LGHDT, CDR2 YNNKEL (reference sequence). V was clipped by 2 bases and J by 9 bases; unmatched bases: 5. The CDR3 contains 14 residues. The CDR3 loop reads CASSQPGQGFIQYF. The DNA for the CDR3 is TGTGCCAGCAGCCAACCGGGACAGGGATTCATTCAGTACTTC.

The chain links TRBV5-1 to TRBJ1-1; 8 bases line up with TRBD1. Germline loops: CDR1 SGHRS, CDR2 YFSETQ. V was clipped by 4 bases and J by 3 bases; unmatched bases: 5. CDR3 length equals 14 residues. Here the CDR3 reads CASSGQGADTEAFF. The CDR3 DNA sequence: TGCGCCAGCAGCGGGCAGGGGGCCGACACTGAAGCTTTCTTT.

V is TRBV28 and J is TRBJ2-7, with TRBD1 as a possible D gene (6 bases). From germline, CDR1 is MDHEN and CDR2 SYDVKM. This CDR3 contains 13 residues. Trimming cost V 6 bases and J 6 bases, with 15 bases left between them. DNA of the CDR3: TGTGCCAGCAGCCTGGGGGCGCCCCCCGAGCAGTACTTC. It encodes CASSLGAPPEQYF.

The chain uses TRBV21-1 and TRBJ1-4; the D call of TRBD1 is as the table states it, not checked on the DNA. TRBV21-1 is marked as a pseudogene. This CDR3 has 15 residues. CDR3 in DNA: TGTGCCAGCAGCAAATATAAGCCAGGGGGAGGAAAACTGTTTTTT. Translating it yields CASSKYKPGGGKLFF.

The rearrangement joins TRBV27 to TRBJ2-1, with D unresolved. Germline V gives CDR1 MNHEY, CDR2 SMNVEV (reference sequence). V was clipped by 6 bases and J by 5 bases, with 14 bases between them. The CDR3 sequence is 14 residues long. CDR3 sequence (DNA): TGTGCCAGCAGGAGTCCCACCGCGCACAATGAGCAGTTCTTC. It yields the protein CASRSPTAHNEQFF.

Here the CDR3 reads CASGLVTSGRINEQFF. The CDR3 DNA reads as TGTGCTAGTGGTTTGGTCACTAGCGGGCGGATCAATGAGCAGTTCTTC. The V call is TRBV12-5, the J call TRBJ2-1; 9 bases line up with TRBD2. Germline lookup yields CDR1 LGHNT and CDR2 FRNRAP. Germline trimming cut 0 bases from V and 6 bases from J; bases unmatched to any gene: 6. This CDR3 has 16 residues.

This clone was seen more than once but under ten times. The rearrangement links TRBV11-3 to TRBJ1-4; TRBD1 is a possible D gene (5 bases). The CDR3 is 14 amino acids. Trimming cost V 5 bases and J 8 bases, with 15 bases left between them. In germline, CDR1 is SGHNT, CDR2 YENEEA. In DNA form, the CDR3 reads TGTGCCAGCAGCCCCGAAGGGACTCAAGAAAAACTGTTTTTT. Residues: CASSPEGTQEKLFF.

This chain joins TRBV18 and TRBJ1-1, with TRBD1 matching over 8 bases. Germline values: CDR1 KGHSH, CDR2 LQKENI. This CDR3 comprises 15 residues. V trimming: 5 bases; J trimming: 5 bases; junction bases outside the gene matches: 10. The CDR3 DNA reads as TGTGCCAGCTCATACTCTCAGGGGGCTCGGACTGAAGCTTTCTTT. Translation gives CASSYSQGARTEAFF. Full variable domain (remainder filled in from reference TRBV18 and TRBJ1-1): NAGVMQNPRHLVRRRGQEARLRCSPMKGHSHVYWYRQLPEEGLKFMVYLQKENIIDESGMPKERFSAEFPKEGPSILRIQQVVRGDSAAYFCASSYSQGARTEAFFGQGTRLTVV.

This chain connects TRBV13 to TRBJ1-2; 7 nucleotides match TRBD1. This CDR3 is built from 13 residues. The trim removed 5 bases at V and 6 bases at J, leaving 6 bases unmatched. From germline, CDR1 is PRHDT and CDR2 FYEKMQ (reference sequence). CDR3 sequence (DNA): TGTGCCAGCAGCCTCGACAGGGAGAATGGCTACACCTTC. It specifies CASSLDRENGYTF.

The chain couples TRBV5-1 to TRBJ2-5; 9 nucleotides agree with TRBD1. The CDR3 covers 15 residues. Germline assignment: CDR1 SGHRS and CDR2 YFSETQ. V lost 3 bases, J lost 5 bases, and 8 bases stayed unmatched. The CDR3 reads CASSSSGQGWETQYF. CDR3 sequence (DNA): TGCGCCAGCAGCTCGAGTGGACAGGGGTGGGAGACCCAGTACTTC.